This T cell receptor beta chain derives from a study of blood T cell repertoires in COVID-19. Study-wide context: Sources were T cells, B-cell-depleted T cells, or PBMCs; the material itself was cDNA or gDNA.

This clone was seen once. The repertoire was sequenced with immunoSEQ multiplex PCR; TCRdb's copy has only in-frame clones and lacks some. The sample lists about 300,000 clones, 89% occurring once. This CDR3 contains 11 residues. Germline CDR1 SGHAT, CDR2 FQNNGV. V lost 5 bases, J lost 12 bases, and 13 bases lay in between. The rearrangement joins TRBV11-2 to TRBJ1-1; D is ambiguous. Material for sequencing was peripheral blood. The clonotype originates from a young man who had recovered from COVID-19. In DNA, the CDR3 is TGTGCCAGCAGCATCGGGTCAGTGACTTTCTTT. This sequence encodes CASSIGSVTFF.